Listed here are 21 T cell receptor beta chains from one sample, sequenced in a study of early T cells in non-severe SARS-CoV-2 infection. TCRdb analysed the 5' RACE reads with MiXCR anew, one entry per CDR3 protein. The data show some 66,000 distinct CDR3 sequences, 8% to 9.5% seen once. The sequencing input was whole blood. These receptors all stem from an adult who was a healthcare worker with PCR-confirmed SARS-CoV-2 infection or an uninfected control (not recorded which).

The chain recombines TRBV10-2 with TRBJ2-7; possibly TRBD2 for D (5 bases). The germline V gene encodes CDR1 WSHSY and CDR2 SAAADI. Trimming stripped 6 bases from V and 7 bases from J, with 10 bases between. This CDR3 has 11 amino acids. CDR3 in DNA: TGCGCCAGCAGGCGAGGGCAAGAGCAGTACTTC. Its translation: CASRRGQEQYF.

In its sample, this clonotype was seen a few times. The chain uses TRBV7-9 and TRBJ2-7; 8 positions agree with TRBD2. CDR1 and CDR2 (germline): SEHNR, FQNEAQ (reference sequence). There are 14 residues in the CDR3. V lost 3 bases and J lost 6; bases outside the gene matches: 7. CDR3 in DNA: TGTGCCAGCAGCTTGGGGGTAGCGGGAATCGAGCAGTACTTC. Translated, it gives CASSLGVAGIEQYF.

There are many counts of this clonotype. The chain uses TRBV30 and TRBJ2-5; tentatively, D is TRBD2 (5 bases). This CDR3 spans 14 amino acids. Trimming took 1 base from V and 5 from J, leaving 14 bases between them. Germline V gene data show CDR1 as GTSNPN and CDR2 as SVGIG (reference sequence). The CDR3 sequence is CAWSGERITETQYF. In DNA form, the CDR3 reads TGTGCCTGGAGTGGGGAGAGGATAACTGAGACCCAGTACTTC.

This clonotype was seen only a few times. This chain uses TRBV25-1 with TRBJ2-7, with TRBD1 as a possible D gene (6 bases). The CDR3 covers 15 residues. Trimming left V 1 base short and J 1 base short, with 11 bases between. CDR1 and CDR2 from the germline V gene are MGHDK and SYGVNS. The CDR3 sequence is CASSEFTGNSYEQYF. CDR3 in DNA: TGTGCCAGCAGTGAATTCACAGGGAATTCCTACGAGCAGTACTTC.

This clonotype was counted at least ten times. This chain links TRBV6-5 with TRBJ2-7; 10 bases agree with TRBD1. This CDR3 spans 15 amino acids. Trimming removed 6 bases from V and 4 bases from J; junction bases left unmatched: 9. Germline loops: CDR1 MNHEY, CDR2 SVGAGI. CDR3 in amino acids: CASRSSGQGTYEQYF. The CDR3 coding sequence is TGTGCCAGCAGGAGCTCGGGACAGGGGACATACGAGCAGTACTTC.

There are many counts of this clonotype. The chain couples TRBV2 to TRBJ1-1, with TRBD1 matching 11 bases. Trimming at V came to 7 bases and at J to 5 bases, leaving 6 bases not matched to a gene. This CDR3 contains 14 residues. The germline CDR1 and CDR2 sequences are SNHLY and FYNNEI. The CDR3 is CASTRTGGRTEAFF. The CDR3 nucleotides are TGTGCCAGCACTCGGACAGGGGGCAGGACTGAAGCTTTCTTT.

This clonotype showed up many times. V is TRBV12-3 or TRBV12-4 and J is TRBJ1-5; TRBD1 matches at 7 bases. J lost 2 bases, V lost 4 bases, and 5 bases had no gene match. The CDR3 runs 15 residues. The chain's CDR3 is CASSSTGVGNQPQHF. As DNA, the CDR3 is TGTGCCAGCAGTTCAACAGGGGTTGGCAATCAGCCCCAGCATTTT.

This clonotype was detected many times. The chain recombines TRBV19 with TRBJ2-1; 8 positions agree with TRBD2. The J segment lost 9 bases and the V segment lost 9 bases, leaving 16 bases of the junction unmatched. The CDR3 is 15 amino acids. Germline V gene data show CDR1 as LNHDA and CDR2 as SQIVND (reference sequence). The CDR3 sequence: CASSPDREGPGEQFF. In DNA form, the CDR3 reads TGTGCCAGCAGCCCTGATCGGGAGGGCCCCGGTGAGCAGTTCTTC.

In this sample, this clonotype turned up many times. This chain joins TRBV15 and TRBJ2-1; 10 bases match TRBD2. Per germline, CDR1 LNHNV and CDR2 YYDKDF (reference sequence). This CDR3 has 17 residues. The trim removed 2 bases at V and 0 bases at J, leaving 4 bases unmatched. As DNA, the CDR3 is TGTGCCACCAGCAGAAAAGCGGGAGGGAGCTCCTACAATGAGCAGTTCTTC. Amino acid sequence: CATSRKAGGSSYNEQFF. Drawing the rest from reference TRBV15 and TRBJ2-1, the complete variable domain is DAMVIQNPRYQVTQFGKPVTLSCSQTLNHNVMYWYQQKSSQAPKLLFHYYDKDFNNEADTPDNFQSRRPNTSFCFLDIRSPGLGDTAMYLCATSRKAGGSSYNEQFFGPGTRLTVL.

This clonotype came up a few times. The chain is built from TRBV20-1 and TRBJ2-3; D tentatively reads TRBD1 or TRBD2 (5 bases each). Germline V gives CDR1 DFQATT, CDR2 SNEGSKA (reference sequence). This CDR3 has 14 residues. Trimming stripped 7 bases from V and 2 bases from J, with 16 bases between. Written as DNA, the CDR3 is TGCAGTGTCGTCCGAGGGGACCCCACAGATACGCAGTATTTT. It is translated as CSVVRGDPTDTQYF.

There are a few counts of this clonotype. V gene TRBV15 combines with J gene TRBJ2-1; 9 nucleotides agree with TRBD2. This CDR3 region has 16 residues. With V trimmed by 1 base and J by 10 bases, 11 bases remained unmatched. Germline V gene sequence: CDR1 LNHNV, CDR2 YYDKDF (reference sequence). In nucleotides, the CDR3 is TGTGCCACCAGCAGAGGGGTAGCGGGAGCAGGGTACGAGCAGTTCTTC. Encoded protein: CATSRGVAGAGYEQFF.

This chain uses TRBV30 with TRBJ1-1; D is unresolved. Germline CDR1 reads GTSNPN; CDR2 reads SVGIG (reference sequence). This CDR3 contains 13 residues. The V end lost 0 bases, the J end lost 1 base, and 6 bases lay between the germline ends. This chain's CDR3 is CAWSVHSNTEAFF. CDR3 nucleotide sequence: TGTGCCTGGAGTGTACATTCGAACACTGAAGCTTTCTTT. The full variable domain, completed using reference TRBV30 and TRBJ1-1, is SQTIHQWPATLVQPVGSPLSLECTVEGTSNPNLYWYRQAAGRGLQLLFYSVGIGQISSEVPQNLSASRPQDRQFILSSKKLLLSDSGFYLCAWSVHSNTEAFFGQGTRLTVV.

V gene TRBV7-6 combines with J gene TRBJ1-1; 7 positions match TRBD1. The trim removed 1 base at V and 4 bases at J, leaving 6 bases unmatched. There are 15 residues in the CDR3. Germline V gene data show CDR1 as SGHVS and CDR2 as FNYEAQ. This chain's CDR3 is CASSLVPGGSTEAFF. CDR3 in DNA: TGTGCCAGCAGCTTAGTGCCAGGGGGATCCACTGAAGCTTTCTTT.

In this sample, this clonotype turned up a few times. The chain has TRBV5-1 and TRBJ2-5; 9 bases agree with TRBD2. The CDR3 consists of 16 residues. The V gene end was trimmed by 0 bases and the J gene end by 4 bases; junction bases not matched to a gene: 7. In germline, CDR1 is SGHRS, CDR2 YFSETQ. The CDR3 DNA reads TGCGCCAGCAGCTTGGATGCTAGCGGGAACGGAGAGACCCAGTACTTC. Translation gives CASSLDASGNGETQYF.

This clonotype came up many times. V usage is TRBV6-2 or TRBV6-3 and J usage is TRBJ2-2; D ambiguous. The CDR3 runs to 11 residues. V was shortened by 2 bases and J by 6 bases, with 1 base between the two germline ends. Germline V gene sequence: CDR1 MNHEY, CDR2 SVGEGT. CDR3 sequence reads: CASSYPGELFF. The CDR3 DNA reads TGTGCCAGCAGTTACCCCGGGGAGCTGTTTTTT.

The chain carries TRBV20-1 and TRBJ2-5; 10 positions match TRBD2. J was trimmed by 5 bases and V by 3 bases; bases with no gene match: 0. This CDR3 region has 12 residues. The germline V gene has CDR1 DFQATT and CDR2 SNEGSKA (reference sequence). Here the CDR3 reads CSARTSGETQYF. CDR3 DNA sequence: TGCAGTGCTAGGACTAGCGGGGAGACCCAGTACTTC.

This clonotype was observed many times. The genes are TRBV7-3 and TRBJ2-3; 10 positions agree with TRBD2. This CDR3 has 15 residues. The ends lost 5 bases at V and 11 bases at J; junction bases unmatched: 13. The germline V gene encodes CDR1 SGHTA and CDR2 FQGTGA. The CDR3 loop is CASSIAGTSEYQQYF. For the CDR3, the DNA is TGTGCCAGCAGCATAGCCGGGACTAGCGAGTACCAGCAGTATTTT.

This clonotype occurred many times. The gene calls are TRBV10-3 and TRBJ1-4; the D gene is possibly TRBD1 (6 bases). This CDR3 is built from 12 residues. The V gene's germline CDR1 is ENHRY and CDR2 SYGVKD. Trimming took 0 bases from V and 10 from J, leaving 6 bases between them. The CDR3 protein is CAISESGGKLFF. CDR3 coding DNA: TGTGCCATCAGTGAGTCAGGGGGAAAACTGTTTTTT.

There are a few counts of this clonotype. V and J are TRBV5-1 and TRBJ1-1; TRBD1 agrees at 8 bases. The CDR3 totals 14 residues. Germline V gene lookup returns CDR1 SGHRS and CDR2 YFSETQ. V dropped 4 bases and J dropped 0; count of bases not matched to a gene: 2. DNA for the CDR3: TGCGCCAGCAGCCGGGACAGGATGAACACTGAAGCTTTCTTT. This gives the protein CASSRDRMNTEAFF.

The gene calls are TRBV29-1 and TRBJ2-7, with D perhaps TRBD1 (6 bases). The V gene lost 3 bases and the J gene lost 0 bases, with 6 bases spanning the gap. CDR1 is SQVTM and CDR2 is ANQGSEA in the germline V gene. The CDR3 sequence is 12 residues long. The CDR3 coding sequence is TGCAGCGTTGAGGACAGCTCCTACGAGCAGTACTTC. Encoded protein: CSVEDSSYEQYF.

This clonotype has at least ten counts. The gene calls are TRBV3-1 and TRBJ2-1; TRBD1 might be the D (5 bases). Trimming shortened V by 3 bases and J by 9 bases, and 21 bases separated the two germline ends. CDR1 is LGHDT and CDR2 is YNNKEL in the germline V gene (reference sequence). The CDR3 runs 16 residues. The CDR3 DNA follows: TGTGCCAGCAGCCATAGGGGCGGATCCCAGGCGAGTGAGCAGTTCTTC. Translated, it gives CASSHRGGSQASEQFF.